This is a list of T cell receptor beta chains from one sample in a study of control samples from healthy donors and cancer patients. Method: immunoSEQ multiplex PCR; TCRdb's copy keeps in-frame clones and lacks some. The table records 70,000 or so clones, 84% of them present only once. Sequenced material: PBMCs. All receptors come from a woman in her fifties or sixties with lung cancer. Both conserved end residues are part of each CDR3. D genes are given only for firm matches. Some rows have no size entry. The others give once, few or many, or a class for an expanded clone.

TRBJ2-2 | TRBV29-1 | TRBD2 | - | TGCAGCGTCGAGGGAGGGGCCGGGGAGCTGTTTTTT | CSVEGGAGELFF
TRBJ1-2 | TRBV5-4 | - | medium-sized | TGTGCCAGCAGCTTGAGTTCAGGCGTTAACTATGGCTACACCTTC | CASSLSSGVNYGYTF
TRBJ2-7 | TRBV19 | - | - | TGTGCCAGTAGGAGCGCCTACGAGCAGTACTTC | CASRSAYEQYF
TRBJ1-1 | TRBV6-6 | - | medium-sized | TGTGCCAGCAAAGAGAGCGAAGCTTTCTTT | CASKESEAFF
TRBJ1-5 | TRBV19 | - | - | TGTGCCAGTAGTATAGATCCCCCCAATCAGCCCCAGCATTTT | CASSIDPPNQPQHF
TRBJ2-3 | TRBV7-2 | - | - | TGTGCCAGCAGCTTAGATGGTACAACTAGCACAGATACGCAGTATTTT | CASSLDGTTSTDTQYF
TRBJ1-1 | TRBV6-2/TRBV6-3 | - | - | TGTGCCAGCAGCTTTCTATCCGGCCCCGGGGAGGCTTTCTTT | CASSFLSGPGEAFF
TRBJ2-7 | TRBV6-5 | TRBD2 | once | TGTGCCAGCAGTTCCTGGGGGGGTGAGCAGTACTTC | CASSSWGGEQYF
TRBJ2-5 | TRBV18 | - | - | TGTGCCAGCTCACCGGAAATGGAGACCCAGTACTTC | CASSPEMETQYF
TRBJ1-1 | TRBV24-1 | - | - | TGTGCCACCAGGGAAAGAGTGAACACTGAAGCTTTCTTT | CATRERVNTEAFF
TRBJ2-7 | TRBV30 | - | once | TGTGCCTGGAGAACGGGTCCGTCCTACGAGCAGTACTTC | CAWRTGPSYEQYF
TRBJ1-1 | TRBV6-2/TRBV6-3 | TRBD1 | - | TGTGCCAGCAGTAGACGGACAGGGCTAGAGGCGAACACTGAAGCTTTCTTT | CASSRRTGLEANTEAFF
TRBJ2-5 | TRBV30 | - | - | TGTGCCTGGAATAACAGGGTACGGGAGACCCAGTACTTC | CAWNNRVRETQYF
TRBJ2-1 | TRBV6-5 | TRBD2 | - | TGTGCCAGCAGTACCACTAGCGCCCCATACAATGAGCAGTTCTTC | CASSTTSAPYNEQFF
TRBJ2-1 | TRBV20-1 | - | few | TGCAGTGCTAGAGGGCACAATGAGCAGTTCTTC | CSARGHNEQFF
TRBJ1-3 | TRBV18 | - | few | TGTGCCAGCTCACCACAGGATTCTGGAAACACCATATATTTT | CASSPQDSGNTIYF
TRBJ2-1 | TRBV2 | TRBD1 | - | TGTGCCAGCAGCTGGGACAGGGGAGGGGAGAATGAGCAGTTCTTC | CASSWDRGGENEQFF
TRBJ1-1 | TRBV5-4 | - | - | TGTGCCAGCAGCTTGGATCGGAACACTGAAGCTTTCTTT | CASSLDRNTEAFF
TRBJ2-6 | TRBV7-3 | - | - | TGTGCCAGCAGCTTAGAGTACCAGGGCTCTGGGGCCAACGTCCTGACTTTC | CASSLEYQGSGANVLTF
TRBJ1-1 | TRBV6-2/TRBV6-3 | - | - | TGTGCCAGCAGTTATGGCCCGGGTTTCACTGAAGCTTTCTTT | CASSYGPGFTEAFF
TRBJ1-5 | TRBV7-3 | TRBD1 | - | TGTGCCAGCAGCGCGTCGGACAGGGGCAATCAGCCCCAGCATTTT | CASSASDRGNQPQHF